This TCR beta chain is from a study of CD8+ T cells in alopecia areata. CDR1 is SGHTA and CDR2 is FQGNSA in the germline V gene. Trimming removed 6 bases from V and 4 bases from J, with 21 bases in between. The CDR3 totals 16 residues. Once RNA had been extracted, it was reverse transcribed into cDNA to act as the sequencing template. Only in-frame clones appear in the TCRdb table, and some are missing; sequencing was by immunoSEQ multiplex PCR. Of some 180,000 clones in the sample, more than 60% are singletons; the top ten hold under 2%. This clone was counted at least ten times. This TCR was sampled from a human donor with alopecia areata. V usage is TRBV7-2 and J usage is TRBJ1-2, with D perhaps matching TRBD1 (5 bases). The sample consisted of CD4+ T cells sorted from blood, taken at week 0. CDR3 protein: CASSPPTAGQFYGYTF. CDR3 in DNA: TGTGCCAGCAGTCCACCGACGGCAGGGCAATTCTATGGCTACACCTTC. Full variable domain (outside the CDR3, taken from reference TRBV7-2 and TRBJ1-2): GAGVSQSPSNKVTEKGKDVELRCDPISGHTALYWYRQSLGQGLEFLIYFQGNSAPDKSGLPSDRFSAERTGGSVSTLTIQRTQQEDSAVYLCASSPPTAGQFYGYTFGSGTRLTVV.